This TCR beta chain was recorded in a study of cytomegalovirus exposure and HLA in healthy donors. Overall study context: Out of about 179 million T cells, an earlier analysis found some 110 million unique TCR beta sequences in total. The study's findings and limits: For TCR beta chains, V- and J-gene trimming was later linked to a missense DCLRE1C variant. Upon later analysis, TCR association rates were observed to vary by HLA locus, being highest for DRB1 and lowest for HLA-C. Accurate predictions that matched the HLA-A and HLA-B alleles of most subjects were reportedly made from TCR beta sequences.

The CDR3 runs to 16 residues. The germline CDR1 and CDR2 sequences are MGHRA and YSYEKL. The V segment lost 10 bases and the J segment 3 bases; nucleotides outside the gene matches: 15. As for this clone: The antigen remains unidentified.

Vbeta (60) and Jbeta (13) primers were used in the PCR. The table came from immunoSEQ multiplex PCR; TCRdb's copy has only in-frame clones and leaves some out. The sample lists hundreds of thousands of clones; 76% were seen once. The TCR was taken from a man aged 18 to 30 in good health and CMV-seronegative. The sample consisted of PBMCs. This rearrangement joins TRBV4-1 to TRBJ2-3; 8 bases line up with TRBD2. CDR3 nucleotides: TGCGCCACCACTGCACTTTTAGCGGGATCGACAGATACGCAGTATTTT. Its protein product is CATTALLAGSTDTQYF.